The rows below give T cell receptor beta chains drawn from one sample of a study of identical twins. TCRdb reanalysed the 5' RACE reads using MiXCR and keeps one entry per CDR3 protein. The profile shows around 280,000 distinct CDR3 sequences, roughly 8.6% of them singletons. These sequences were also reported in another study, on yellow fever vaccine responses in identical twins.

The sequenced sample was memory (CD45RO+) T cells sorted from blood. These receptors originate from a woman aged 18-29 years in good health. The CDR3 runs from the conserved cysteine through the conserved F or W. D genes are given only for firm matches. Not all rows give a size; the values are once, few, many and, for expanded clones, a class.

J gene: TRBJ2-1
clone size: few
V gene: TRBV7-2
D gene: .
CDR3 protein: CASSRGAGHNEQFF
CDR3 DNA: TGTGCCAGCAGCCGCGGGGCCGGGCACAATGAGCAGTTCTTC

J gene: TRBJ2-1
clone size: .
V gene: TRBV28
D gene: .
CDR3 protein: CASSPRGIAGWVEQFF
CDR3 DNA: TGTGCCAGCAGCCCTCGGGGAATCGCGGGGTGGGTTGAGCAGTTCTTC

J gene: TRBJ2-7
clone size: many
V gene: TRBV9
D gene: TRBD1
CDR3 protein: CASSVGQGGNYEQYF
CDR3 DNA: TGTGCCAGCAGCGTAGGACAGGGGGGAAACTACGAGCAGTACTTC

J gene: TRBJ2-4
clone size: .
V gene: TRBV2
D gene: .
CDR3 protein: CASSEDSGAKNIQYF
CDR3 DNA: TGTGCCAGCAGTGAAGACAGCGGCGCCAAAAACATTCAGTACTTC

J gene: TRBJ2-1
clone size: many
V gene: TRBV7-9
D gene: .
CDR3 protein: CASSLISASYNEQFF
CDR3 DNA: TGTGCCAGCAGCTTAATTTCCGCCAGCTACAATGAGCAGTTCTTC

J gene: TRBJ2-5
clone size: many
V gene: TRBV20-1
D gene: TRBD2
CDR3 protein: CSASGLAGEFQETQYF
CDR3 DNA: TGCAGTGCATCGGGACTAGCGGGGGAGTTCCAAGAGACCCAGTACTTC

J gene: TRBJ2-4
clone size: .
V gene: TRBV28
D gene: TRBD1
CDR3 protein: CASSENRGFKNIQYF
CDR3 DNA: TGTGCCAGCAGCGAAAACAGGGGGTTCAAAAACATTCAGTACTTC

J gene: TRBJ2-1
clone size: many
V gene: TRBV4-2
D gene: TRBD2
CDR3 protein: CASSQDGTSGMDEQFF
CDR3 DNA: TGTGCCAGCAGCCAAGATGGGACTAGCGGGATGGATGAGCAGTTCTTC

J gene: TRBJ1-1
clone size: many
V gene: TRBV29-1
D gene: TRBD1
CDR3 protein: CSVETGSLNTEAFF
CDR3 DNA: TGCAGCGTTGAGACAGGGTCCTTGAACACTGAAGCTTTCTTT

J gene: TRBJ2-5
clone size: few
V gene: TRBV6-1
D gene: .
CDR3 protein: CASRAKQETQYF
CDR3 DNA: TGTGCCAGCAGGGCAAAACAAGAGACCCAGTACTTC

J gene: TRBJ2-4
clone size: .
V gene: TRBV12-3/TRBV12-4
D gene: .
CDR3 protein: CASSPTRAGDQIAKNIQYF
CDR3 DNA: TGTGCCAGCAGCCCTACCCGGGCAGGAGATCAAATAGCCAAAAACATTCAGTACTTC

J gene: TRBJ1-2
clone size: many
V gene: TRBV7-2
D gene: .
CDR3 protein: CASSPDQGLNYGYTF
CDR3 DNA: TGTGCCAGCAGCCCTGATCAGGGGCTAAACTATGGCTACACCTTC

J gene: TRBJ2-3
clone size: many
V gene: TRBV20-1
D gene: .
CDR3 protein: CSARRLGFSSTDTQYF
CDR3 DNA: TGCAGTGCCAGGAGGCTGGGATTCTCCAGCACAGATACGCAGTATTTT

J gene: TRBJ2-7
clone size: .
V gene: TRBV20-1
D gene: TRBD2
CDR3 protein: CSAKSASGSYEQYF
CDR3 DNA: TGCAGTGCGAAGAGCGCTAGCGGGAGCTACGAGCAGTACTTC

J gene: TRBJ2-3
clone size: few
V gene: TRBV9
D gene: .
CDR3 protein: CASSGRFPPDTQYF
CDR3 DNA: TGTGCCAGCAGCGGCCGTTTCCCCCCAGATACGCAGTATTTT

J gene: TRBJ1-1
clone size: .
V gene: TRBV5-1
D gene: .
CDR3 protein: CASSADRNTEAFF
CDR3 DNA: TGCGCCAGCAGCGCGGACAGGAACACTGAAGCTTTCTTT

J gene: TRBJ2-1
clone size: .
V gene: TRBV12-5
D gene: TRBD1
CDR3 protein: CASGSPPGGPSYNEQFF
CDR3 DNA: TGTGCTAGTGGTTCACCTCCAGGGGGCCCCTCCTACAATGAGCAGTTCTTC

J gene: TRBJ2-4
clone size: few
V gene: TRBV6-6
D gene: .
CDR3 protein: CASSNPRNIQYF
CDR3 DNA: TGTGCCAGCAGTAACCCGAGAAACATTCAGTACTTC

J gene: TRBJ1-6
clone size: .
V gene: TRBV7-9
D gene: .
CDR3 protein: CASSPRLVSGNSPLHF
CDR3 DNA: TGTGCCAGCAGCCCCCGGCTGGTAAGCGGGAATTCACCCCTCCACTTT